Shown below are 32 T cell receptor beta chains from a single sample sequenced in a study of cytomegalovirus exposure and HLA in healthy donors. In the PCR, 60 Vbeta and 13 Jbeta primers were used. Produced via immunoSEQ multiplex PCR; TCRdb's table is partial and in-frame only. The sample carries approximately 130,000 clones, more than 80% recorded once. Sequenced: PBMCs. These receptors came from a woman in her 30s in good health and CMV-seropositive.

In this sample, this clone turned up once. The chain combines TRBV30 with TRBJ1-4; 7 bases line up with TRBD1. In germline, CDR1 is GTSNPN, CDR2 SVGIG (reference sequence). J was trimmed by 6 bases and V by 8 bases; bases with no gene match: 6. The CDR3 runs 12 residues. The chain's CDR3 is CARSGTDEKLFF. CDR3 bases: TGTGCCCGGTCCGGGACAGATGAAAAACTGTTTTTT.

J is TRBJ1-4 and V is TRBV11-2; no firm D call. The CDR3 consists of 13 residues. Looked up from germline, CDR1 is SGHAT and CDR2 is FQNNGV. The V end lost 4 bases, the J end lost 8 bases, and 11 bases lay between the germline ends. CDR3 in DNA: TGTGCCAGCAGCTGGCCCAATATGGAAAAACTGTTTTTT. Translating gives CASSWPNMEKLFF.

The V and J genes are TRBV7-3 and TRBJ2-1, with 9 positions matching TRBD1. In germline, CDR1 is SGHTA, CDR2 FQGTGA. CDR3 length: 15 amino acids. V dropped 5 bases and J dropped 12; count of bases not matched to a gene: 14. CDR3 amino acids: CASSKTGQGRGGQFF. The CDR3, as DNA: TGTGCCAGCAGCAAAACGGGACAGGGAAGGGGGGGGCAGTTCTTC.

This clone is a singleton in its sample. The rearrangement uses TRBV30 and TRBJ2-1, with D possibly TRBD2 on 6 matching bases. This CDR3 is 13 amino acids long. Germline V CDR1 and CDR2: GTSNPN, SVGIG (reference sequence). The V and J ends lost 0 bases and 9 bases respectively, with 12 bases between them. CDR3 coding DNA: TGTGCCTGGAGTGTACGGAGGGGTCTTGAGCAGTTCTTC. Translation: CAWSVRRGLEQFF.

Comment on this clone: The junction departs from the called germline gene at one end, perhaps through a read error. V and J are TRBV7-7 and TRBJ2-3; TRBD2 aligns across 9 bases. This CDR3 is 16 amino acids long. Germline V gene sequence: CDR1 SSHAT, CDR2 FNYEAQ (reference sequence). The CDR3 loop reads CASSPGVAGVLDTQYF. The DNA of the CDR3 is TGTGCTAGCAGTCCCGGGGTAGCGGGAGTGTTAGATACGCAGTATTTT.

The chain has TRBV4-2 and TRBJ2-2, with 7 bases identical to TRBD1. CDR3 size: 17 residues. With 4 bases clipped from V and 0 bases from J, the junction kept 8 bases outside the gene matches. From germline, CDR1 is LGHNA and CDR2 YNFKEQ. The CDR3 nucleotides are TGTGCCAGCAGCCCAGGGGGTGGCGTCACGAACACCGGGGAGCTGTTTTTT. It translates to CASSPGGGVTNTGELFF.

This sequence joins TRBV2 and TRBJ1-6; no clear D. The CDR3 has 14 amino acids. The germline V and J ends were trimmed by 6 bases and 2 bases, with 8 bases remaining between them. The V gene's germline CDR1 is SNHLY and CDR2 FYNNEI. The CDR3 is CASRREPYNSPLHF. CDR3 DNA: TGTGCCAGCAGGAGGGAGCCCTATAATTCACCCCTCCACTTT.

The CDR3 coding sequence is TGTGCCAGCAGGGCACAGGTAGGGTCTGAAGCTTTCTTT. Its protein product is CASRAQVGSEAFF. V usage is TRBV2 and J usage is TRBJ1-1; D may be TRBD1 (5 bases). The length of the CDR3 is 13 residues. Germline loops: CDR1 SNHLY, CDR2 FYNNEI. The V end lost 6 bases, the J end lost 6 bases, and 14 bases lay between the germline ends.

The table lists this clone with a few counts. This chain connects TRBV7-8 to TRBJ1-1; TRBD1 might be the D (5 bases). Per germline, CDR1 SGHVS and CDR2 FQNEAQ. V was trimmed by 4 bases and J by 1 base, leaving 13 bases between them. The CDR3 runs to 15 residues. DNA of the CDR3: TGTGCCAGCAGCTCGCTACACGGGGGGAACACTGAAGCTTTCTTT. This sequence encodes CASSSLHGGNTEAFF.

This chain links TRBV29-1 with TRBJ1-2, with TRBD1 matching 7 bases. CDR1 and CDR2 from the germline V gene are SQVTM and ANQGSEA. CDR3 length: 16 amino acids. V gave up 2 bases and J gave up 2 bases; unmatched junction bases: 11. DNA of the CDR3: TGCAGCGTTGAAAGGATATCGGGCAGGGGGAACTATGGCTACACCTTC. This encodes CSVERISGRGNYGYTF.

The chain recombines TRBV29-1 with TRBJ2-1, with a tentative D call TRBD2 (7 bases). V was pared by 1 base and J by 9 bases, with 16 bases between. The CDR3 has 14 residues. CDR1 SQVTM and CDR2 ANQGSEA come from the germline V gene. CDR3 protein: CSVEARGLATEQFF. Here the CDR3 DNA reads TGCAGCGTTGAAGCGCGGGGGCTCGCCACTGAGCAGTTCTTC.

The chain links TRBV18 to TRBJ2-1, with 10 positions matching TRBD2. Germline V lookup: CDR1 KGHSH, CDR2 LQKENI. V was pared by 3 bases and J by 12 bases, with 14 bases of the junction left unmatched. The CDR3 runs 16 residues. CDR3 in DNA: TGTGCCAGCTCACCGCCTCTCCCGGGGACTAGCGAGGGGCAGTTCTTC. Its translation is CASSPPLPGTSEGQFF.

CDR3 loop: CASSYSMNGGYTF. For the CDR3, the DNA is TGTGCCAGCAGTTACTCGATGAACGGTGGCTACACCTTC. The chain has TRBV6-5 and TRBJ1-2; D unresolved. Trimming left V 0 bases short and J 7 bases short, with 9 bases between. Germline V gives CDR1 MNHEY, CDR2 SVGAGI. The CDR3 has 13 residues.

The chain employs TRBV18 and TRBJ2-7; 7 positions agree with TRBD2. The V segment lost 2 bases and the J segment 1 base; nucleotides outside the gene matches: 8. From germline, CDR1 is KGHSH and CDR2 LQKENI. This CDR3 has 16 residues. The chain's CDR3 is CASSPKPGGGSYEQYF. In DNA form, the CDR3 reads TGTGCCAGCTCACCAAAACCCGGGGGAGGGTCCTACGAGCAGTACTTC. Full variable domain (remainder filled in from reference TRBV18 and TRBJ2-7): NAGVMQNPRHLVRRRGQEARLRCSPMKGHSHVYWYRQLPEEGLKFMVYLQKENIIDESGMPKERFSAEFPKEGPSILRIQQVVRGDSAAYFCASSPKPGGGSYEQYFGPGTRLTVT.

CDR3 bases: TGTGCCAGCATCCCGGGTGGGCAGGGGGGCTACACCTTC. It yields the protein CASIPGGQGGYTF. V gene TRBV28 combines with J gene TRBJ1-2; weak D call: TRBD1 (6 bases). The CDR3 totals 13 residues. The germline gives CDR1 MDHEN, CDR2 SYDVKM. V lost 7 bases, J lost 8 bases, and 17 bases lay in between.

The chain employs TRBV6-5 and TRBJ2-1, with D possibly being TRBD2 (5 bases). V shed 2 bases and J shed 9 bases, with 20 bases lying between them. CDR3 length equals 16 residues. In germline, CDR1 is MNHEY, CDR2 SVGAGI. The CDR3 DNA sequence: TGTGCCAGCAGTTACCGCTTCTCCGGACTCTCGGGTGAGCAGTTCTTC. It yields the protein CASSYRFSGLSGEQFF.

A word on this clone: Relative to the germline gene, one junction end is altered; a read error may explain this. The chain uses TRBV2 and TRBJ1-2, with 9 bases matching TRBD1. Germline-derived CDR1 and CDR2 are SNHLY and FYNNEI. The CDR3 length is 14 residues. CDR3 sequence reads: CASSEAPGQGPNPF. CDR3 nucleotide sequence: TGTGCCAGCAGTGAAGCTCCGGGACAGGGCCCCAATCCCTTC.

The chain employs TRBV7-6 and TRBJ1-2, with 7 nucleotides matching TRBD1. Germline V gene lookup returns CDR1 SGHVS and CDR2 FNYEAQ. The CDR3 length is 14 residues. J was trimmed by 4 bases and V by 1 base; bases with no gene match: 3. The CDR3 loop reads CASSLEAGGYGYTF. The CDR3 DNA reads as TGTGCCAGCAGCTTAGAGGCAGGGGGCTATGGCTACACCTTC.

The V call is TRBV27, the J call TRBJ1-1; the D gene is possibly TRBD1 (5 bases). Trimming left V 8 bases short and J 3 bases short, with 10 bases between. There are 12 residues in the CDR3. Germline V gene sequence: CDR1 MNHEY, CDR2 SMNVEV (reference sequence). The CDR3 DNA reads TGTGCCAGCTCCGGGGGTTACACTGAAGCTTTCTTT. Translation: CASSGGYTEAFF.

This rearrangement joins TRBV9 to TRBJ2-3, with D perhaps TRBD1 (5 bases). The CDR3 length is 16 residues. V was cut by 1 base and J by 6 bases, with 18 bases left in between. CDR1 is SGDLS, CDR2 YYNGEE, per germline. CDR3: CASSVKVSRAGDTQYF. CDR3 in DNA: TGTGCCAGCAGCGTAAAGGTATCCAGGGCAGGGGATACGCAGTATTTT.

The J gene is TRBJ2-2, the V gene TRBV19; no clear D gene. Germline V gene lookup returns CDR1 LNHDA and CDR2 SQIVND (reference sequence). The CDR3 covers 15 residues. The V and J ends lost 5 bases and 2 bases respectively, with 12 bases between them. The CDR3 is CASSPLHLNTGELFF. CDR3 nucleotide sequence: TGTGCCAGTAGTCCCCTCCACCTAAACACCGGGGAGCTGTTTTTT.

The gene calls are TRBV7-3 and TRBJ2-1; 11 bases line up with TRBD1. Looked up from germline, CDR1 is SGHTA and CDR2 is FQGTGA. V shed 5 bases, J shed 7 bases, and the junction held 7 bases outside the gene matches. The CDR3 has 15 residues. CDR3 sequence (DNA): TGTGCCAGCAGCACCAACGGACAGGGGGCGAATGAGCAGTTCTTC. Protein sequence: CASSTNGQGANEQFF.

This clone appeared a single time. V gene TRBV6-1 combines with J gene TRBJ2-1; 13 positions match TRBD2. V dropped 6 bases and J dropped 11; count of bases not matched to a gene: 7. This CDR3 region has 14 residues. CDR1 and CDR2 (germline): MNHNS, SASEGT. The CDR3 DNA reads TGTGCCAGCAGAGGACTAGCGGGAGTCACCAAGCAGTTCTTC. The encoded protein is CASRGLAGVTKQFF.

V gene TRBV6-5 combines with J gene TRBJ1-1, with D maybe TRBD1 (6 bases). Germline CDR1 and CDR2: MNHEY and SVGAGI. Trimming took off 6 bases at V and 0 bases at J, with 11 bases between the two ends. There are 14 residues in the CDR3. CDR3: CASSRTDLNTEAFF. The CDR3 region has the DNA TGTGCCAGCAGCAGGACAGACCTGAACACTGAAGCTTTCTTT.

The chain carries TRBV5-8 and TRBJ1-3; D is unclear. With 0 bases removed from V and 4 bases from J, the gap between germline ends came to 8 bases. There are 14 residues in the CDR3. Germline CDR1 SGHTS, CDR2 YDEGEE. The CDR3 sequence is CASSLDPRGNTIYF. Here the CDR3 DNA reads TGTGCCAGCAGCTTGGATCCGAGGGGAAACACCATATATTTT.

This chain joins TRBV30 and TRBJ1-4, with D possibly being TRBD1 (5 bases). The germline V and J ends were trimmed by 3 bases and 3 bases, with 17 bases remaining between them. The CDR3 extends over 16 amino acids. Germline V gene data show CDR1 as GTSNPN and CDR2 as SVGIG (reference sequence). The CDR3 nucleotides read TGTGCCTGGAGGGATCGCGGGGGTAGGGCTAATGAAAAACTGTTTTTT. Encoded protein: CAWRDRGGRANEKLFF.

The rearrangement uses TRBV7-9 and TRBJ1-5; 8 bases align to TRBD1. Trimming removed 0 bases from V and 0 bases from J; junction bases left unmatched: 7. Germline V CDR1 and CDR2: SEHNR, FQNEAQ (reference sequence). There are 18 residues in the CDR3. The CDR3 sequence: CASSLADYRGYSNQPQHF. In nucleotides, the CDR3 is TGTGCCAGCAGCTTAGCGGACTACAGGGGGTATAGCAATCAGCCCCAGCATTTT.

The rearrangement joins TRBV5-1 to TRBJ1-4; tentatively, D is TRBD1 (5 bases). The CDR3 has 13 amino acids. Germline CDR1 and CDR2: SGHRS and YFSETQ. The V and J ends lost 2 bases and 8 bases respectively, with 10 bases between them. The CDR3 sequence is CASSLQEGEKLFF. The CDR3 nucleotides are TGCGCCAGCAGCTTACAGGAGGGGGAAAAACTGTTTTTT.

This chain joins TRBV9 and TRBJ2-7; 7 bases fit TRBD1. After removal of 0 bases from V and 2 bases from J, the junction contained 2 bases not matched to a gene. From germline, CDR1 is SGDLS and CDR2 YYNGEE. The CDR3 contains 14 residues. CDR3 DNA: TGTGCCAGCAGCGTAGGGCAGGGGGCCTACGAGCAGTACTTC. This sequence encodes CASSVGQGAYEQYF.

Only one count was recorded for this clone. V gene TRBV9 combines with J gene TRBJ2-5; D might be TRBD1 (5 bases). Matching the DNA end better, TRBJ2-7 makes the J call doubtful. The germline V gene encodes CDR1 SGDLS and CDR2 YYNGEE. This CDR3 is 13 amino acids long. This CDR3 is CASSVDSSYEQYF. In nucleotides, the CDR3 is TGTGCCAGCAGCGTCGACAGCTCCTACGAGCAGTACTTC.

In regard to this clone: A read error may be the cause here, since a much bigger clone is one base away. The chain is built from TRBV4-2 and TRBJ2-2; TRBD1 agrees at 7 bases. The CDR3 is made up of 15 amino acids. Per the germline V gene, CDR1 is LGHNA and CDR2 is YNFKEQ. Written as DNA, the CDR3 is TGTGCCAACAGCCCCTTGACAGGGAATACCGGGGAGCTGTTTTTT. This encodes CANSPLTGNTGELFF.

This chain uses TRBV5-1 with TRBJ2-3; 15 nucleotides align to TRBD2. CDR1 is SGHRS, CDR2 YFSETQ, per germline. Unmatched junction bases numbered 8, after V lost 4 bases and J lost 5 bases. The CDR3 runs to 17 residues. The CDR3 protein is CASSVSRTSGGVDTQYF. DNA for the CDR3: TGCGCCAGCAGCGTAAGCCGGACTAGCGGGGGGGTAGATACGCAGTATTTT.